These T cell receptor beta chains were read from a single sample in a study of HIV-infected patients and healthy controls. TCRdb itself ran the 5' RACE reads through MiXCR, one entry per CDR3 protein. The sample shows more than 60,000 distinct CDR3 sequences, 19% of them seen only once. Sequencing was done on a sample of CD4+ T cells from blood. These receptors originate from a human donor in good health. Each CDR3 is given with its conserved first and last residue. Each record gives: D gene, V gene, clone size, J gene, CDR3 protein, CDR3 DNA. The D gene is left open where the match is weak. For some rows the clone size is stated as once, few or many, or as a class when expanded; others skip it.

D gene: NA
V gene: TRBV27
clone size: many
J gene: TRBJ1-1
CDR3 protein: CASSLYGRPGLNTEAFF
CDR3 DNA: TGTGCCAGCAGTTTATATGGTCGCCCAGGGTTGAACACTGAAGCTTTCTTT

D gene: TRBD2
V gene: TRBV12-3/TRBV12-4
clone size: many
J gene: TRBJ2-1
CDR3 protein: CASSLVSGTSEQFF
CDR3 DNA: TGTGCCAGCAGTTTGGTGAGCGGGACGAGTGAGCAGTTCTTC

D gene: NA
V gene: TRBV10-3
clone size: many
J gene: TRBJ1-6
CDR3 protein: CAISFQMTTSPLHF
CDR3 DNA: TGTGCCATCAGTTTCCAAATGACTACTTCACCCCTCCACTTT

D gene: NA
V gene: TRBV10-3
clone size: NA
J gene: TRBJ2-5
CDR3 protein: CAISPQRGSEETQYF
CDR3 DNA: TGTGCCATCAGTCCCCAGAGGGGTTCGGAGGAGACCCAGTACTTC

D gene: NA
V gene: TRBV24-1
clone size: few
J gene: TRBJ2-1
CDR3 protein: CATSDTGSSSYNEQFF
CDR3 DNA: TGTGCCACCAGTGATACCGGGTCTAGCTCCTACAATGAGCAGTTCTTC

D gene: TRBD1
V gene: TRBV6-5
clone size: NA
J gene: TRBJ2-3
CDR3 protein: CASSSSLEGALKTDTQYF
CDR3 DNA: TGTGCCAGCAGTTCCTCCCTAGAGGGGGCCTTGAAGACAGATACGCAGTATTTT

D gene: NA
V gene: TRBV20-1
clone size: many
J gene: TRBJ1-1
CDR3 protein: CSATPFERLNMNTEAFF
CDR3 DNA: TGCAGTGCTACTCCGTTCGAGAGACTCAACATGAACACTGAAGCTTTCTTT

D gene: TRBD1
V gene: TRBV10-2
clone size: many
J gene: TRBJ1-5
CDR3 protein: CASSDFRQGVPSNQPQHF
CDR3 DNA: TGCGCCAGCAGTGACTTCCGACAGGGGGTTCCTAGCAATCAGCCCCAGCATTTT

D gene: NA
V gene: TRBV7-9
clone size: many
J gene: TRBJ1-5
CDR3 protein: CASSLGSQPQHF
CDR3 DNA: TGTGCCAGCAGCTTAGGGAGTCAGCCCCAGCATTTT

D gene: TRBD1
V gene: TRBV6-5
clone size: many
J gene: TRBJ2-3
CDR3 protein: CASRPDRARTDTQYF
CDR3 DNA: TGTGCCAGCAGGCCCGACAGGGCACGCACAGATACGCAGTATTTT